This TCR beta chain stems from a study of cytomegalovirus exposure and HLA in healthy donors. Points from the study as a whole: TCR beta V- and J-gene trimming was later associated with a missense DCLRE1C variant.

This CDR3 is 14 amino acids long. CDR1 SGHTA and CDR2 FQGNSA come from the germline V gene. Losses at the gene ends were 4 bases for V and 6 bases for J; bases not matched to a gene: 6. This clone was detected only once. Its antigen is currently unknown. The donors (healthy individuals) were bone marrow donors. Primers: 60 Vbeta forward and 13 Jbeta reverse. Assay: immunoSEQ multiplex PCR; the TCRdb copy retains only in-frame clones and omits some. The sample lists about 110,000 clones, approximately 80% seen once, with roughly 3.9% in the top ten. The source of this sequence is a man aged 55 to 70 in good health and CMV-seronegative. This chain uses TRBV7-2 with TRBJ2-3, with 8 bases aligning to TRBD1. The specimen was PBMCs. The CDR3 sequence is CASSSAQGADTQYF. CDR3 coding DNA: TGTGCCAGCAGCTCCGCCCAGGGGGCGGATACGCAGTATTTT.